A single TCR beta chain is shown here with its context. This CDR3 has 16 residues. Germline CDR1 reads LGHNA; CDR2 reads YNFKEQ. V was cut by 4 bases and J by 10 bases, with 20 bases left in between. The entry originates in a study of T cell changes during pregnancy in multiple sclerosis. Sequencing was performed with immunoSEQ multiplex PCR; in TCRdb, only in-frame clones are kept and a portion is missing. The sample lists under 70,000 clones; 92% were seen once. The sequence came from a female donor with multiple sclerosis, enrolled in a pregnancy study. Sequencing used CD4+ T cells from peripheral blood mononuclear cells, obtained after pregnancy. V gene TRBV4-2 combines with J gene TRBJ1-6, with TRBD1 as a possible D gene (6 bases). The CDR3 loop reads CASSRERTRGRSPLHF. The CDR3 bases are TGTGCCAGCAGCCGGGAACGGACGAGGGGGAGATCACCCCTCCACTTT.